This T cell receptor (beta chain) was sequenced in a study of graft-versus-host responses after intestinal transplantation. Across the study: Multivisceral, liver-intestinal, or isolated intestinal transplants were performed in recipients. Each recipient received anti-thymocyte globulin induction, then tacrolimus and steroids for approximately 3 years.

Assay used: immunoSEQ multiplex PCR; TCRdb lists only in-frame clones, some missing. Of about 4,300 clones listed, around three quarters are singletons. Tissue from the graft was processed to free its intraepithelial and lamina propria lymphocytes. V was trimmed by 7 bases and J by 9 bases, leaving 16 bases between them. The germline V gene has CDR1 LNHDA and CDR2 SQIVND (reference sequence). This CDR3 has 13 amino acids. This chain connects TRBV19 to TRBJ2-1; D might be TRBD2 (7 bases). Sequencing used ileum tissue, obtained around 340 days after intestinal transplantation. The clonotype originates from a human patient who received an intestinal transplant, so some T cells may come from the graft donor. This CDR3 is CASTKGGATEQFF. CDR3 sequence (DNA): TGTGCCAGTACCAAGGGGGGGGCTACTGAGCAGTTCTTC. Together with reference TRBV19 and TRBJ2-1, the CDR3 gives the full variable domain: DGGITQSPKYLFRKEGQNVTLSCEQNLNHDAMYWYRQDPGQGLRLIYYSQIVNDFQKGDIAEGYSVSREKKESFPLTVTSAQKNPTAFYLCASTKGGATEQFFGPGTRLTVL.